This T cell receptor (beta chain) was identified during a study of graft-versus-host responses after intestinal transplantation. As for the study in general: Recipients uniformly received anti-thymocyte globulin induction, followed by tacrolimus and steroids for approximately 3 years.

A remark on this clone: Its cognate antigen is unknown.

The protocol was immunoSEQ multiplex PCR, while the TCRdb copy is restricted to in-frame clones and leaves out a portion. The table lists more than 65,000 clones, over 75% of them singletons. Study-wide points: GvH clones turned up in recipient marrow; some had shown up first in ileum or blood.

Germline V gives CDR1 PRHDT, CDR2 FYEKMQ (reference sequence). This CDR3 has 15 residues. Trimming cost V 5 bases and J 5 bases; bases outside gene matches: 8. Specimen: unstimulated CD4+ T cells sorted from spleen or lymph node cells, collected before transplant. The rearrangement links TRBV13 to TRBJ1-4, with TRBD1 identical over 7 bases. The receptor's source is a human donor who was the organ donor for an intestinal transplant. For the CDR3, the DNA is TGTGCCAGCAGCCCTTCCGACAGGGAAAATGAAAAACTGTTTTTT. Translated: CASSPSDRENEKLFF.